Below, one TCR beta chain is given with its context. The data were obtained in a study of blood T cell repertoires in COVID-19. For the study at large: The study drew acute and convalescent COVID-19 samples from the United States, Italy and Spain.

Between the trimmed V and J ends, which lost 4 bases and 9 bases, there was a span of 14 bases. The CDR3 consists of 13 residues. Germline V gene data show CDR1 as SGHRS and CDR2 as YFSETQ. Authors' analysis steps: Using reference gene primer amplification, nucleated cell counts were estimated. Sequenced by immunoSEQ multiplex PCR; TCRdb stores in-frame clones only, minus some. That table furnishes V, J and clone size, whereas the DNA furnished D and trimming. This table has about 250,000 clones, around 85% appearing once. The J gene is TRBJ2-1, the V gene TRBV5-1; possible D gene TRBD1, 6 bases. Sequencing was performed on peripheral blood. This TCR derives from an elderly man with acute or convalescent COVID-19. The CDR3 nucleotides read TGCGCCAGCAGCCAGGGAACAGGGTTTGAGCAGTTCTTC. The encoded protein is CASSQGTGFEQFF.